This record looks at one T cell receptor beta chain sequence and its context. Looked up from germline, CDR1 is SGDLS and CDR2 is YYNGEE. The CDR3 runs 15 residues. V lost 0 bases, J lost 5 bases, and 14 bases lay in between. These data are taken from a study of blood T cell repertoires in COVID-19. This table comes from immunoSEQ multiplex PCR, and its TCRdb copy is limited to in-frame clones, with some not included. The top ten clones hold about 0.91% of a sample with some 200,000 clones, 70% to 90% of them seen once. The specimen was peripheral blood. This receptor was identified in a man aged 55 to 70 with COVID-19, enrolled during active disease. V and J are TRBV9 and TRBJ1-1; a weak D match, TRBD1 (6 bases). The CDR3 nucleotides are TGTGCCAGCAGCGTAGGAGGGGGTAAGGGGACTGAAGCTTTCTTT. It is translated as CASSVGGGKGTEAFF.